This T cell receptor beta chain was observed in a study of cytomegalovirus exposure and HLA in healthy donors. In the case of this clone: As yet, its antigen is unknown.

13 Jbeta primers and 60 Vbeta primers were used for the PCR. Sequencing used immunoSEQ multiplex PCR; TCRdb keeps in-frame clones, though not all of them. The data show around 180,000 clones, roughly 77% seen once. Study-wide results and limits: Reported findings show TCR beta sequences accurately forecast HLA-A and HLA-B alleles in most subjects.

This clonotype was sampled from a woman in her 50s in good health and CMV-seronegative. The specimen was PBMCs.

The CDR3 loop is CASSTRTGKTEAFF. CDR3 sequence (DNA): TGTGCCAGTAGTACCCGGACAGGGAAAACTGAAGCTTTCTTT. The chain carries TRBV19 and TRBJ1-1; 8 nucleotides align to TRBD1. This CDR3 has 14 amino acids. In germline, CDR1 is LNHDA, CDR2 SQIVND (reference sequence). V lost 4 bases to trimming and J lost 5 bases; unmatched junction nucleotides: 6.